This TCR beta chain was observed in a study of blood T cell repertoires in COVID-19. The overall study: Specimens from acute and convalescent COVID-19 originated in the United States, Italy and Spain. From T cells, B-cell-depleted T cells, or PBMCs came the material, which was cDNA or gDNA.

This clone was observed a handful of times. The authors' processing: Estimation of nucleated cell counts was performed using reference gene primer amplification. Some clones are missing from TCRdb's copy, which holds only in-frame ones; the method was immunoSEQ multiplex PCR. V, J and clone size are those of that table, while D and trimming were read from the DNA. The sample holds around 80,000 clones, over 75% seen once. The V and J ends lost 4 bases and 6 bases, in that order; junction bases with no gene match: 6. Germline-derived CDR1 and CDR2 are SGHNT and YYREEE (reference sequence). The length of the CDR3 is 13 residues.

Sequencing was carried out using peripheral blood. The source of this sequence is a man at least 80 years old with acute or convalescent COVID-19. The V and J genes are TRBV5-4 and TRBJ1-2; 7 bases map to TRBD1. CDR3 coding DNA: TGTGCCAGCAGCCGTACAGGGGTAGATGGCTACACCTTC. The encoded protein is CASSRTGVDGYTF.